The clone carrying this T cell receptor (beta chain) has a handful of counts. The antigen remains undetermined. Making TCR cDNA involved 5'RACE template switching, which added UMIs and a universal primer site. TCRdb fed the 5' RACE reads into MiXCR, producing one record per CDR3 protein. The sample gives some 240,000 distinct CDR3 sequences, about 5.2% of which show up once; roughly 3.3% is in the top ten. The data derive from a study of T cells after yellow fever vaccination. The study's findings and limits: Among all clonotypes, a small share was observed in both CD4 and CD8 compartments.

In germline, CDR1 is LNHDA, CDR2 SQIVND (reference sequence). With V trimmed by 5 bases and J by 3 bases, 6 bases remained unmatched. This CDR3 is built from 14 residues. This sample comprised CD4+ T cells sorted from PBMCs, obtained on the day of the yellow fever booster vaccination. V gene TRBV19 combines with J gene TRBJ2-7; 8 positions match TRBD2. The origin of this receptor is a man aged 18-30 years who received the YFV17D yellow fever vaccine. CDR3 bases: TGTGCCAGTAGTGTCACGGGGGGGGACTACGAGCAGTACTTC. Amino acids: CASSVTGGDYEQYF.